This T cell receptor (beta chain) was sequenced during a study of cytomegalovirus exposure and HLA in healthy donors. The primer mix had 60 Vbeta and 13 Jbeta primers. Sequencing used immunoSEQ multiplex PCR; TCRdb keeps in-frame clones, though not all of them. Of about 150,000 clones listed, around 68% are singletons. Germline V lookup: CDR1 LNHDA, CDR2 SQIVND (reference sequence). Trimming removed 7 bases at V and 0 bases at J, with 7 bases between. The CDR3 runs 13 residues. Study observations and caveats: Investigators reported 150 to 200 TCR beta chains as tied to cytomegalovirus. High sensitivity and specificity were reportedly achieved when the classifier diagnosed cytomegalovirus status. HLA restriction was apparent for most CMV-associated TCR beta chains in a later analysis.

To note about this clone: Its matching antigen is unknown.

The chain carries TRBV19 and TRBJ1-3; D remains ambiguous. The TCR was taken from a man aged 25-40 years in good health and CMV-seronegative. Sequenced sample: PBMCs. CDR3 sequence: CASTTVSGNTIYF. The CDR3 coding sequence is TGTGCCAGTACCACTGTCTCTGGAAACACCATATATTTT.